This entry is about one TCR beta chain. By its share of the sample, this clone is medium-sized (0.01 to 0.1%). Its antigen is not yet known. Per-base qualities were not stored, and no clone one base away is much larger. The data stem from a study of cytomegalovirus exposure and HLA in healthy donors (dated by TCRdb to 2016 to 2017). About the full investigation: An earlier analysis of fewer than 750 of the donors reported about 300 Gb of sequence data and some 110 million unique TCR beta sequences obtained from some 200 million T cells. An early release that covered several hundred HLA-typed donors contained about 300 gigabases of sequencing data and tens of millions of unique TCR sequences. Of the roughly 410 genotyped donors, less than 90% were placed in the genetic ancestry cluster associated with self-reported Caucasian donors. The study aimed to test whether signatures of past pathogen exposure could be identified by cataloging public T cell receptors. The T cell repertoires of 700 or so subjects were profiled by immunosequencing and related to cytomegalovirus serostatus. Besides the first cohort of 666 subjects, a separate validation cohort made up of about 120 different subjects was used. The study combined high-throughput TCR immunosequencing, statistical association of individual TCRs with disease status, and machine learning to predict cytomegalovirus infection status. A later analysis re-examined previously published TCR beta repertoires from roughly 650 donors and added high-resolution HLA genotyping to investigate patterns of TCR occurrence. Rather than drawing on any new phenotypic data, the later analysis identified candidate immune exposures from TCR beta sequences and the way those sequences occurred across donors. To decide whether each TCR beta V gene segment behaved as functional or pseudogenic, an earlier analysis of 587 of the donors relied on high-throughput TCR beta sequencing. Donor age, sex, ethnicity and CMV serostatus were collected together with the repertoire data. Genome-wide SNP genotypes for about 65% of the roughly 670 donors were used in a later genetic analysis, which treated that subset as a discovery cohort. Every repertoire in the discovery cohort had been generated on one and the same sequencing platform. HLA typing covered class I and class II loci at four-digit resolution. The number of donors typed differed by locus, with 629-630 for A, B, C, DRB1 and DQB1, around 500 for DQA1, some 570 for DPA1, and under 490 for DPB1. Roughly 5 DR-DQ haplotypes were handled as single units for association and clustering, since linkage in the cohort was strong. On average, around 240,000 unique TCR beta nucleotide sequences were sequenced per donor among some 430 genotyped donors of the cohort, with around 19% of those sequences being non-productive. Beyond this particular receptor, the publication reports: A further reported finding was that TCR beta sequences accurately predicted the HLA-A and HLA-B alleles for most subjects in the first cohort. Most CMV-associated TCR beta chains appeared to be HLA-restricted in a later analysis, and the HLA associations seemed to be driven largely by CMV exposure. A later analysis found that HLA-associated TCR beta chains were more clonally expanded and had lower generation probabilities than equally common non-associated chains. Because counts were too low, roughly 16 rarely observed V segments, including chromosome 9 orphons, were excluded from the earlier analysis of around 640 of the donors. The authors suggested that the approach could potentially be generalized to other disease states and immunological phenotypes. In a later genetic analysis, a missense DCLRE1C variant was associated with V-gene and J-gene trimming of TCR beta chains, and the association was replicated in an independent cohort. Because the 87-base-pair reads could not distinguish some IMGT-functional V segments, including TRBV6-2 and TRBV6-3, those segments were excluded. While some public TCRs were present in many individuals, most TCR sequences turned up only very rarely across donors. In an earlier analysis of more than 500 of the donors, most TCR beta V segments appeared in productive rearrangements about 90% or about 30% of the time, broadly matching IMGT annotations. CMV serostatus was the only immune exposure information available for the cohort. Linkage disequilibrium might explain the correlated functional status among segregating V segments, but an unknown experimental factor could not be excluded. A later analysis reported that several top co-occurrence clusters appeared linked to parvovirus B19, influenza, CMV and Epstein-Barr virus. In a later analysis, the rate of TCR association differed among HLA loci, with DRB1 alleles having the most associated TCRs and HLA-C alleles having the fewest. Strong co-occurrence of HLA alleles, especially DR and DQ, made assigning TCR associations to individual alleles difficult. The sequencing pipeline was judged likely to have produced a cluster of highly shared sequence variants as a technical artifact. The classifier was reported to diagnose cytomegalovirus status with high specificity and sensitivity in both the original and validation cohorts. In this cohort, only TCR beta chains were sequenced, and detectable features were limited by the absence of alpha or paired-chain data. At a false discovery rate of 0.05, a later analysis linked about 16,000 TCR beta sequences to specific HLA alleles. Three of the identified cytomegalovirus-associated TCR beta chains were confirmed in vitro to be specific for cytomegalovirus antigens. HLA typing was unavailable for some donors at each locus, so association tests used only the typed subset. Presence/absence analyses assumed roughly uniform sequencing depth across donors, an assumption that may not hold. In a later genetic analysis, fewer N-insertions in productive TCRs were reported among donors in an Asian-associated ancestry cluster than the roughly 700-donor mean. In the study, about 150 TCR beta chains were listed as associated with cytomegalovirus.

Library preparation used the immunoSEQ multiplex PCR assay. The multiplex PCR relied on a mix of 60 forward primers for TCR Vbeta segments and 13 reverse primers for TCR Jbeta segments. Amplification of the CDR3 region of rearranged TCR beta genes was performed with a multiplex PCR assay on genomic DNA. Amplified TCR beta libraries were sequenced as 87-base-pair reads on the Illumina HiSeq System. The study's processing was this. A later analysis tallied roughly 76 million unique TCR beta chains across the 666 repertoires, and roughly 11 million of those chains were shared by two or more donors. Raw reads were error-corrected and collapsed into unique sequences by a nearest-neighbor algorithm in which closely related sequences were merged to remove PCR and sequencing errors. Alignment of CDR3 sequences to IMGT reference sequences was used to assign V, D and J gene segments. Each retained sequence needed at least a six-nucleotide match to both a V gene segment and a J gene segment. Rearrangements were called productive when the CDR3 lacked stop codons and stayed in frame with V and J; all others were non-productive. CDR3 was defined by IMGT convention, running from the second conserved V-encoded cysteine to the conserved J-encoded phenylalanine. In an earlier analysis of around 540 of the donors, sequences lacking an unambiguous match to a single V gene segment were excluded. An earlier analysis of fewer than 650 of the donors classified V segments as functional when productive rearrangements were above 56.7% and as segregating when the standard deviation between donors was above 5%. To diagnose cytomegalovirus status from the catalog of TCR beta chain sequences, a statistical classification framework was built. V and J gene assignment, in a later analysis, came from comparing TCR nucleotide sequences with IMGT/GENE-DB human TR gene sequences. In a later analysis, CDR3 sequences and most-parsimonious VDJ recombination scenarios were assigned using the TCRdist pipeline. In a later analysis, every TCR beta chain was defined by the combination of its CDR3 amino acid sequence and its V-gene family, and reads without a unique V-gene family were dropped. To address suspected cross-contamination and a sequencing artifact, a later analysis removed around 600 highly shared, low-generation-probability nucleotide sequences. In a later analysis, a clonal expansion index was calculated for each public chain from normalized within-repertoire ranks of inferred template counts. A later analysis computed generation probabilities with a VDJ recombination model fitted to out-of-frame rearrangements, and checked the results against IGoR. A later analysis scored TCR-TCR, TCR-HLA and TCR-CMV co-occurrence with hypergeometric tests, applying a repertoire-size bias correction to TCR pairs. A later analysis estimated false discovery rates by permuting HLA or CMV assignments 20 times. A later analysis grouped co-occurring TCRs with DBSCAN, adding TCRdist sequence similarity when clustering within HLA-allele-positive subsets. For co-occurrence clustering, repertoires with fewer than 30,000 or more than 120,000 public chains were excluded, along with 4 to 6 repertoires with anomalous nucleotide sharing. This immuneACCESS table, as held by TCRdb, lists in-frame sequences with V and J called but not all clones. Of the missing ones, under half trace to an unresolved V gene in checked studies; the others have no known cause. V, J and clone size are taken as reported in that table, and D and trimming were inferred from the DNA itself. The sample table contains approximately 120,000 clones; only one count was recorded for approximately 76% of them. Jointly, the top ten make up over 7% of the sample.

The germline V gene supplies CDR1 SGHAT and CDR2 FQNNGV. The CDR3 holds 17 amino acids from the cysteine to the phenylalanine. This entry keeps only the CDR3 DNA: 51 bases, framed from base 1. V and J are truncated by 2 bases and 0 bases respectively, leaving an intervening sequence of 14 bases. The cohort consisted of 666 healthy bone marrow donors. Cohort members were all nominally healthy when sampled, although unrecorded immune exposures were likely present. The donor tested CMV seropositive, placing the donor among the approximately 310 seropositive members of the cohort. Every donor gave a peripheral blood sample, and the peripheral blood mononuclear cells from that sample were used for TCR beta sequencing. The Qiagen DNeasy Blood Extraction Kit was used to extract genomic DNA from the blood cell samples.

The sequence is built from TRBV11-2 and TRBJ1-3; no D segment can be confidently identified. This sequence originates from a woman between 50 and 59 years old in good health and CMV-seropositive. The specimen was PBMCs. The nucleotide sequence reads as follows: TGTGCCAGCAGCTTATCCCAGGCGGGAAGCTCTGGAAACACCATATATTTT. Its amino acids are CASSLSQAGSSGNTIYF.